This record looks at one TCR beta chain sequence and its context. These data are taken from a study of blood T cell repertoires in COVID-19. The wider study: In each case, the material was cDNA or gDNA derived from T cells, B-cell-depleted T cells, or PBMCs.

Repertoires were generated with immunoSEQ multiplex PCR, while TCRdb's copy carries only in-frame clones and drops some. The sample shows around 180,000 clones, 76% of them seen only once. Participant age was roughly 18 to 90 years, and participants resided in about two dozen US areas. Participants had their cohort set by participant-reported clinical history. This CDR3 contains 15 residues. The V gene lost 0 bases and the J gene lost 4 bases, with 11 bases spanning the gap. Germline V gene lookup returns CDR1 SEHNR and CDR2 FQNEAQ (reference sequence). Source material: PBMCs or T cells enriched from blood (not recorded which). The chain is built from TRBV7-9 and TRBJ2-3; D is undetermined. This clonotype was obtained from a woman aged 50 to 60 with acute COVID-19. For the CDR3, the DNA is TGTGCCAGCAGCTTAGCGGGCGCGCTGGCAGATACGCAGTATTTT. Its translation: CASSLAGALADTQYF.